This TCR beta chain is from a study of T cell changes during pregnancy in multiple sclerosis. The germline V gene encodes CDR1 MGHRA and CDR2 YSYEKL. CDR3 length: 18 amino acids. Trimming at V came to 6 bases and at J to 0 bases, leaving 15 bases not matched to a gene. Clones were sequenced by immunoSEQ multiplex PCR, and TCRdb holds only the in-frame ones, with some missing. The table has about 64,000 clones, roughly 89% seen once. Here the sequenced sample was peripheral blood, taken in the second trimester of pregnancy. The chain has TRBV4-1 and TRBJ1-1; 8 bases map to TRBD1. The source is a female donor with multiple sclerosis, enrolled in a pregnancy study. The CDR3 protein is CASSRQELRTGMNTEAFF. The CDR3 nucleotides are TGCGCCAGCAGTCGCCAAGAGCTTCGGACAGGGATGAACACTGAAGCTTTCTTT.